This TCR beta chain was captured in a study of graft-versus-host responses after intestinal transplantation. Looking at the study overall: The recipients all started with anti-thymocyte globulin induction and then took tacrolimus and steroids for 2 to 4 years.

Sequencing was performed with immunoSEQ multiplex PCR; in TCRdb, only in-frame clones are kept and a portion is missing. The sample includes about 130,000 clones, 85% to 95% of them seen just once. Study-level points and caveats: Recipient marrow harbored GvH clones, some of which surfaced first in ileum or blood. Patients who carried graft-donor T cell macrochimerism also had high graft-versus-host to host-versus-graft clonal ratios in their allografts. Among circulating GvH clones, peak levels were associated with early post-transplant declines in HvG clones.

Details on this clone: Its specificity is unknown.

The CDR3 runs 15 residues. The germline gives CDR1 LNHDA, CDR2 SQIVND (reference sequence). V was trimmed by 6 bases and J by 3 bases, leaving 15 bases between them. The V call is TRBV19, the J call TRBJ1-5; unclear D gene. The sequence was collected from a human donor who received an intestinal transplant. Sequencing was performed on unstimulated CD4+ T cells sorted from spleen or lymph node cells, taken before intestinal transplant. In DNA form, the CDR3 reads TGTGCCAGTAGCACCCCGACGGGTGACAATCAGCCCCAGCATTTT. This sequence encodes CASSTPTGDNQPQHF.